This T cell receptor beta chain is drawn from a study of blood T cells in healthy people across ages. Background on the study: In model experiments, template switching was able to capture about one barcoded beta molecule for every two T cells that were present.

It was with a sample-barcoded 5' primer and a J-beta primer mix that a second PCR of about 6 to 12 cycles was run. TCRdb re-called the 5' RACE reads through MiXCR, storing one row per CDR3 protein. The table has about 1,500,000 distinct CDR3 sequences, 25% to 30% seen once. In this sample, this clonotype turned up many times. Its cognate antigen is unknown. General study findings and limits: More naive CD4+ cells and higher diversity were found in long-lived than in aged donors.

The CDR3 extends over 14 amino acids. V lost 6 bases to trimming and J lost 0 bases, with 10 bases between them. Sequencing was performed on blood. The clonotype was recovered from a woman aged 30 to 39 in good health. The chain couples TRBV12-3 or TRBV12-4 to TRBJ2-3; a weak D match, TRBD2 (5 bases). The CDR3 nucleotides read TGTGCCAGCAGCGGGGTCTCTAGCACAGATACGCAGTATTTT. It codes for CASSGVSSTDTQYF.